This T cell receptor beta chain is from a study of shared clonotypes between healthy human individuals. It was CD45RO-negative cells, positively selected for CCR7, that made up naive CD8 cells, with terminally differentiated effector memory CD45RA+ cells excluded. To note about this clone: Its specificity is not known.

Study observations and caveats: Approximately 4.6% of naive CD4 clonotypes were common to a few donors.

The method was immunoSEQ multiplex PCR; TCRdb's version includes in-frame clones alone and lacks a portion of them. The sample holds about 2.1 million clones; 80% to 95% are singletons and the top ten take about 1.7%. This receptor was identified in a man aged 18 to 30 in good health. Some clones in this sample may be carry-over from other donors' samples. The specimen sequenced was naive CD8+ T cells from PBMCs.

CDR3 amino acids: CASSLRAEETQYF. The CDR3 region has the DNA TGTGCCAGCAGCTTAAGGGCGGAAGAGACCCAGTACTTC. The chain recombines TRBV5-6 with TRBJ2-5; D is uncertain. CDR3 length: 13 amino acids. Per germline, CDR1 SGHDT and CDR2 YYEEEE. Trimming stripped 2 bases from V and 3 bases from J, with 8 bases between.